This T cell receptor (beta chain) is drawn from a study of T-cell memory formation after mild COVID-19. This CDR3 comprises 15 residues. With V trimmed by 5 bases and J by 5 bases, 10 bases remained unmatched. This clonotype was counted once. TCRdb passed the 5' RACE reads through MiXCR, listing each CDR3 protein once. The data show around 320,000 distinct CDR3 sequences, approximately 15% seen once. This receptor was obtained from a young man who had mild COVID-19 (a few samples of this study predate the infection). Cell type and time point are not known. The chain employs TRBV12-3 or TRBV12-4 and TRBJ2-5, with 8 bases matching TRBD2. The specimen sequenced was PBMCs or a T cell subset sorted from them (not recorded which). CDR3 region: CASSPAGGKGETQYF. CDR3 nucleotides: TGTGCCAGCAGTCCGGCGGGGGGAAAAGGGGAGACCCAGTACTTC.